The 3 T cell receptor beta chains below were found in one sample sequenced in a study of shared clonotypes between healthy human individuals. Data came from immunoSEQ multiplex PCR; TCRdb stores just in-frame clones and leaves some out. Of roughly 2,300,000 clones in the sample, roughly 90% were seen once. The sequenced sample was naive CD4+ T cells from PBMCs. Subset in this sample: CD45RA+ positively selected. The receptor set was obtained from a man aged 18 to 30 in good health. Some clones in this sample may be carry-over from other donors' samples.

The chain employs TRBV28 and TRBJ1-3; D unresolved. Trimming left V 3 bases short and J 4 bases short, with 10 bases between. This CDR3 has 14 residues. Germline lookup yields CDR1 MDHEN and CDR2 SYDVKM. The CDR3 DNA is TGTGCCAGCAGTTTCCAGTTCACCGGAAACACCATATATTTT. As protein: CASSFQFTGNTIYF.

The V call is TRBV11-3, the J call TRBJ2-3; D is uncertain. The CDR3 length is 14 residues. Germline assignment: CDR1 SGHNT and CDR2 YENEEA. Trimming took 5 bases from V and 0 from J, leaving 9 bases between them. CDR3 sequence: CASSLTRSTDTQYF. In DNA, the CDR3 is TGTGCCAGCAGCCTAACCAGGAGCACAGATACGCAGTATTTT. The full variable domain, with the rest looked up from reference TRBV11-3 and TRBJ2-3, is EAGVVQSPRYKIIEKKQPVAFWCNPISGHNTLYWYLQNLGQGPELLIRYENEEAVDDSQLPKDRFSAERLKGVDSTLKIQPAELGDSAVYLCASSLTRSTDTQYFGPGTRLTVL.

This clone came up once. CDR3 sequence: CASSPFKLDNEQFF. For the CDR3, the DNA is TGTGCCAGCAGCCCTTTTAAACTAGACAATGAGCAGTTCTTC. The chain couples TRBV9 to TRBJ2-1, with D perhaps matching TRBD2 (5 bases). Trimming took off 4 bases at V and 5 bases at J, with 13 bases between the two ends. Germline lookup yields CDR1 SGDLS and CDR2 YYNGEE. The CDR3 runs 14 residues.